This T cell receptor (beta chain) was sequenced for a study of identical twins. CDR1 is SGHAT, CDR2 FQDESV, per germline (reference sequence). CDR3 length: 18 amino acids. The junction had 15 bases not matched to a gene; V was cut back by 5 bases and J by 3 bases. Unique molecular identifiers were present on cDNA, and template switching added a universal primer site. From the 5' RACE reads, TCRdb called clonotypes with MiXCR, one entry per CDR3 protein. The sample lists fewer than 250,000 distinct CDR3 sequences; around 6.9% were seen once. The sample was also linked to a second study, of yellow fever vaccine responses in identical twins.

This clonotype was sampled from a woman between 18 and 29 years old in good health. The specimen sequenced was memory (CD45RO+) T cells sorted from blood. The rearrangement links TRBV11-1 to TRBJ2-1; 8 bases are shared with TRBD1. The CDR3 DNA follows: TGTGCCAGCAGCCCTAGAGGGCGGCGGACAGGGAACTACAATGAGCAGTTCTTC. It yields the protein CASSPRGRRTGNYNEQFF.